This note documents a single TCR beta chain sequence. Antigen unknown. Germline V CDR1 and CDR2: MNHEY, SVGAGI. This CDR3 contains 15 residues. V was pared by 5 bases and J by 0 bases, with 5 bases of the junction left unmatched. The data originate from a study of naive and memory T cell subsets. The beta constant-region primer was an equimolar mix of two oligonucleotides covering TRBC1 and TRBC2. Ligated cDNA was amplified by four rounds of PCR with nested alpha and beta constant-region primers and SP2. An oligonucleotide with the SP2 primer and a 12-nucleotide UMI was ligated to the cDNA 3' end. Via MiXCR, TCRdb re-called the UMI-ligation and nested PCR reads, giving one row per CDR3 protein. The sample has approximately 150,000 distinct CDR3 sequences, roughly 23% seen once. Cells stained for CD3, CD4, CD8, CD45RA, CD27 and viability were sorted into four CD45RA/CD27 subsets. Overall study findings and caveats: In naive cells, over 85% of TCR sequences were seen only once. Especially in CD8 cells, naive repertoires contained a few larger clonotypes, possibly CD45RA-re-expressing memory cells.

Sequencing input: naive CD4+ T cells from blood. The V gene is TRBV6-5, the J gene TRBJ2-5, with TRBD1 matching over 8 bases. This receptor was taken from a human donor in good health. In DNA form, the CDR3 reads TGTGCCAGCAGTGCAACAGGGGGGTACCAAGAGACCCAGTACTTC. The encoded protein is CASSATGGYQETQYF.